These 27 T cell receptor beta chains came from one sample sequenced in a study of tumor and adjacent non-tumor tissue in lung cancer. RNA was extracted from bulk tissue without any cell sorting. A modified ARM-PCR protocol with three rounds of nested PCR amplified TCRbeta. Using its own MiXCR run on the multiplex PCR reads, TCRdb lists one record per CDR3 protein. This sample has fewer than 150,000 distinct CDR3 sequences, with 60% to 70% found just once. The specimen sequenced was lung tumor tissue. These receptors originate from a man aged 60 to 69 with small cell lung cancer.

This clonotype appeared once. This could be a read error, since a much larger clone is one nucleotide away. Because it lacks the conserved phenylalanine or tryptophan at the end, this CDR3 is likely a read error. The chain carries TRBV5-6 and TRBJ2-7; 11 nucleotides align to TRBD1. The length of the CDR3 is 14 residues. Trimming took 4 bases from V and 3 from J; bases not matched to a gene: 3. Germline V gene data show CDR1 as SGHDT and CDR2 as YYEEEE. The CDR3 region is CASSRTGGYYEQYI. In nucleotides, the CDR3 is TGTGCCAGCAGCCGGACAGGGGGCTACTACGAGCAGTACATC.

This clonotype was counted a few times. Germline is not matched at one junction end, which may reflect a read error. The chain has TRBV6-5 and TRBJ2-3; 8 bases agree with TRBD1. Germline V gene data show CDR1 as MNHEY and CDR2 as SVGAGI. The CDR3 is 14 residues long. DNA for the CDR3: TGTGCCGGCAGTAAACGGACAGGGACAGATACGCAGTATTTT. Translation gives CAGSKRTGTDTQYF.

The rearrangement links TRBV12-3 or TRBV12-4 to TRBJ2-7; a weak D match, TRBD2 (6 bases). Trimming pared 3 bases from V and 3 bases from J, leaving 27 bases between. The CDR3 is 19 amino acids. CDR3 in DNA: TGTGCCAGCAGTTTGTCCCAGCGGGTCGGCCGGGCAACCTACTACGAGCAGTACTTC. As protein: CASSLSQRVGRATYYEQYF.

In the case of this clonotype: Given a much more abundant clone one base away, this may be a read error. The chain has TRBV6-6 and TRBJ2-2; a possible D gene is TRBD1 (5 bases). This CDR3 comprises 13 residues. From germline, CDR1 is MNHNY and CDR2 SVGAGI (reference sequence). This chain's CDR3 is CTSSWGQAGELFF. CDR3 nucleotides: TGTACCAGCTCGTGGGGCCAGGCCGGGGAGCTGTTTTTT.

The CDR3 sequence is CSVRHDSYEQYF. The CDR3 DNA reads TGCAGCGTTCGCCATGACTCCTACGAGCAGTACTTC. The chain couples TRBV29-1 to TRBJ2-7; D gene ambiguous. The length of the CDR3 is 12 residues. Trimming removed 5 bases from V and 0 bases from J, with 8 bases in between. CDR1 is SQVTM, CDR2 ANQGSEA, per germline.

This clonotype was seen a handful of times. The chain couples TRBV12-3 or TRBV12-4 to TRBJ1-2, with no clear D. The CDR3 is made up of 13 amino acids. V lost 3 bases and J lost 2, with 7 bases in between. The CDR3: CASSFQVNYGYTF. In DNA form, the CDR3 reads TGTGCCAGCAGTTTCCAGGTCAACTATGGCTACACCTTC.

Comments on this clonotype: The junction shows a germline mismatch at one end, possibly a read error. The rearrangement joins TRBV14 to TRBJ2-2; 9 bases are a match to TRBD2. Germline V gene sequence: CDR1 SGHDN, CDR2 FVKESK. The CDR3 contains 15 residues. The CDR3 region is CASGLAGEYTGELFF. In nucleotides, the CDR3 is TGTGCCAGCGGGTTAGCGGGAGAGTATACCGGAGAGCTGTTTTTT.

As regards this clonotype: This may be a read error: a much more frequent sequence differs by one nucleotide. The chain combines TRBV20-1 with TRBJ2-5; 16 bases are a match to TRBD2. Germline V gives CDR1 DFQATT, CDR2 SNEGSKA (reference sequence). CDR3 length: 15 amino acids. The V segment lost 5 bases and the J segment 5 bases; nucleotides outside the gene matches: 5. Here the CDR3 DNA reads TGCAGTGCTTGGGGACTAGCGGGAGGGATGGAGACCCAGTACTTC. It codes for CSAWGLAGGMETQYF.

Points on this clonotype: One junction end does not reproduce the germline sequence, and a read error may be involved. The V call is TRBV11-3, the J call TRBJ1-2, with 7 bases identical to TRBD1. There are 15 residues in the CDR3. From germline, CDR1 is SGHNT and CDR2 YENEEA. The CDR3: CVSSFSDRPNYDYTF. DNA of the CDR3: TGTGTCAGCAGCTTCTCGGACAGGCCTAACTATGACTACACCTTC.

This rearrangement joins TRBV6-2 or TRBV6-3 to TRBJ2-1; TRBD2 matches 8 bases. In germline, CDR1 is MNHEY, CDR2 SVGEGT. CDR3 length: 13 amino acids. CDR3 nucleotide sequence: TGTGTTAGCAGTTTTAAGCGGGAGAGTGAGCAGTTCTTC. Its translation: CVSSFKRESEQFF.

This clonotype was seen only a few times. The chain employs TRBV5-4 and TRBJ2-1; possibly TRBD1 or TRBD2 for D (5 bases each). Germline-derived CDR1 and CDR2 are SGHNT and YYREEE (reference sequence). Between the trimmed V and J ends, which lost 6 bases and 3 bases, there was a span of 13 bases. This CDR3 has 14 residues. For the CDR3, the DNA is TGTGCCAGCACTAATGGGGACGGCTACAATGAGCAGTTCTTC. Its translation: CASTNGDGYNEQFF.

The chain combines TRBV5-6 with TRBJ2-7, with 10 bases lining up with TRBD1. The CDR3 totals 14 residues. Trimming removed 5 bases from V and 13 bases from J; junction bases left unmatched: 15. CDR1 and CDR2 from the germline V gene are SGHDT and YYEEEE. The DNA for the CDR3 is TGTGCCAGCAGTGGGACAGGGGAACTCTACGACCAATACTTC. Residues: CASSGTGELYDQYF.

The chain couples TRBV6-1 to TRBJ2-5, with 8 bases fitting TRBD1. This CDR3 spans 14 amino acids. Per germline, CDR1 MNHNS and CDR2 SASEGT. Unmatched junction bases numbered 7, after V lost 3 bases and J lost 7 bases. For the CDR3, the DNA is TGTGCCAGCAGTGAGGGACAGGCAAGATTGACCCAGTACTTC. The encoded protein is CASSEGQARLTQYF.

As for this clonotype: Mismatch with germline at one junction end may stem from a read error. The chain employs TRBV28 and TRBJ2-7; 9 bases align to TRBD1. Germline V lookup: CDR1 MDHEN, CDR2 SYDVKM. CDR3 size: 16 residues. This CDR3 reads CASSPPDRGAVYEQQF. The CDR3 DNA sequence: TGTGCCAGCAGTCCCCCCGACAGGGGGGCTGTTTACGAGCAGCAATTC.

For this clonotype: This may stem from a read error, because a much larger clone lies one nucleotide away. The chain couples TRBV7-8 to TRBJ2-1; the match to TRBD2 covers 10 bases. Unmatched junction bases numbered 12, after V lost 1 base and J lost 12 bases. Germline-derived CDR1 and CDR2 are SGHVS and FQNEAQ. This CDR3 contains 16 residues. The CDR3 sequence: CASSLVASGSPGGQFF. DNA for the CDR3: TGTGCCAGCAGCTTAGTGGCTAGCGGGAGCCCAGGGGGGCAGTTCTTC.

The chain combines TRBV28 with TRBJ1-1; no definite D call. Germline CDR1 is MDHEN and CDR2 is SYDVKM. The CDR3 extends over 12 amino acids. Trimming took 1 base from V and 1 from J, leaving 1 base between them. The DNA for the CDR3 is TGTGCCAGCAGTTTATCGAACACTGAAGCTTTCTTT. It yields the protein CASSLSNTEAFF. Looking up the rest from reference TRBV28 and TRBJ1-1 gives the full variable domain: DVKVTQSSRYLVKRTGEKVFLECVQDMDHENMFWYRQDPGLGLRLIYFSYDVKMKEKGDIPEGYSVSREKKERFSLILESASTNQTSMYLCASSLSNTEAFFGQGTRLTVV.

Remarks on this clonotype: This may be a read error, as it is one base from a much larger clone. V usage is TRBV6-6 and J usage is TRBJ1-1, with no clear D. V shed 6 bases and J shed 4 bases, with 21 bases lying between them. Per the germline V gene, CDR1 is MNHNY and CDR2 is SVGAGI (reference sequence). The CDR3 has 16 amino acids. This CDR3 is CASRLSGRVWGTEAFF. The CDR3 region has the DNA TGTGCCAGCAGGCTATCCGGTAGGGTATGGGGCACTGAAGCTTTCTTT.

This clonotype was recorded many times. The chain joins TRBV4-2 to TRBJ2-2, with a possible D match to TRBD2 (6 bases). Per germline, CDR1 LGHNA and CDR2 YNFKEQ. CDR3 length: 15 amino acids. V lost 1 base, J lost 4 bases, and 10 bases lay in between. The chain's CDR3 is CASSQGLGGTGELFF. CDR3 nucleotide sequence: TGTGCCAGCAGCCAAGGACTAGGAGGCACCGGGGAGCTGTTTTTT.

In the case of this clonotype: Germline is not matched at one junction end, which may reflect a read error. The rearrangement joins TRBV20-1 to TRBJ2-1; D unclear. Germline lookup yields CDR1 DFQATT and CDR2 SNEGSKA (reference sequence). The CDR3 contains 15 residues. Written as DNA, the CDR3 is TGCAGCGCTAGTGTCGTGAGACTCACCTACAATGAGCAGTTCTTC. It yields the protein CSASVVRLTYNEQFF.

The chain couples TRBV29-1 to TRBJ2-5; D uncertain. The J call may be wrong; the DNA end is better matched by TRBJ2-1. The CDR3 has 13 amino acids. CDR1 and CDR2 from the germline V gene are SQVTM and ANQGSEA. The CDR3 protein is CSVGVSSEEIQFF. Here the CDR3 DNA reads TGCAGCGTTGGGGTTAGCAGCGAAGAGATCCAGTTCTTC.

J is TRBJ2-5 and V is TRBV20-1; perhaps TRBD2 as D (6 bases). The CDR3 runs to 14 residues. V lost 1 base, J lost 7 bases, and 16 bases lay in between. Per the germline V gene, CDR1 is DFQATT and CDR2 is SNEGSKA (reference sequence). DNA for the CDR3: TGCAGTGCTAGAGCAACCTGGAGGGGTGGGACCCAGTACTTC. This gives the protein CSARATWRGGTQYF.

Of note for this clonotype: This could be a read error, since a much larger clone is one nucleotide away. This rearrangement joins TRBV4-1 to TRBJ2-2; possibly TRBD1 for D (6 bases). The CDR3 length is 17 residues. Germline V gene sequence: CDR1 MGHRA, CDR2 YSYEKL. CDR3 loop: CASGQESQGSNTGELFF. CDR3 in DNA: TGCGCCAGCGGCCAAGAGAGCCAGGGGAGTAACACCGGGGAGCTGTTTTTT.

This clonotype is labeled medium-sized. The chain links TRBV24-1 to TRBJ2-7, with D perhaps TRBD1 or TRBD2 (5 bases each). Germline CDR1 and CDR2: KGHDR and SFDVKD. V was pared by 4 bases and J by 5 bases, with 11 bases between. The CDR3 is made up of 13 amino acids. CDR3 sequence reads: CATSEQGANEQYV. Here the CDR3 DNA reads TGTGCCACCAGTGAGCAGGGAGCGAACGAGCAGTACGTC.

About this clonotype itself: It may be a read error: a sequence one base away is much more abundant. Given the absence of the conserved phenylalanine or tryptophan at the CDR3 end, a read error is likely. The chain is built from TRBV6-5 and TRBJ1-1; D gene unclear. This CDR3 has 12 amino acids. Trimming left V 0 bases short and J 8 bases short, with 7 bases between. Germline loops: CDR1 MNHEY, CDR2 SVGAGI. CDR3 sequence reads: CASSYSKGEAFL. The CDR3, as DNA: TGTGCCAGCAGTTACTCAAAGGGAGAAGCTTTCCTT.

This clonotype was observed a handful of times. This chain joins TRBV14 and TRBJ2-1; 7 bases are a match to TRBD1. Germline values: CDR1 SGHDN, CDR2 FVKESK. V shed 6 bases, J shed 1 base, and the junction held 6 bases outside the gene matches. The CDR3 runs 15 residues. This chain's CDR3 is CASSQQGTSYNEQFF. CDR3 nucleotides: TGTGCCAGCAGTCAACAGGGGACGTCCTACAATGAGCAGTTCTTC.

A remark on this clonotype: This may be a read error: a much more frequent sequence differs by one nucleotide. The V call is TRBV6-5, the J call TRBJ1-1; D possibly corresponds to TRBD1 (5 bases). In germline, CDR1 is MNHEY, CDR2 SVGAGI. The CDR3 covers 14 residues. CDR3 bases: TGTGTCAGCAGTTACGCGATAGGGGCCACTGAAGCTTTCTTT. This codes for CVSSYAIGATEAFF.

With respect to this clonotype: This may stem from a read error, because a much larger clone lies one nucleotide away. The V and J genes are TRBV7-8 and TRBJ1-1; no clear D. CDR1 and CDR2 from the germline V gene are SGHVS and FQNEAQ. V shed 5 bases and J shed 6 bases, with 10 bases lying between them. The CDR3 length is 12 residues. The chain's CDR3 is CASSPSTAEAFF. The CDR3, as DNA: TGTGCCAGCAGCCCCTCGACGGCTGAAGCTTTCTTT.